This TCR beta chain is drawn from a study of T-cell reconstitution after alpha-beta-depleted transplantation in children. The authors prepared the TCRbeta library with unique molecular identifiers. TCRdb used MiXCR to reprocess the PCR reads, holding one entry per CDR3 protein. The repertoire holds approximately 250,000 distinct CDR3 sequences, 20% to 30% seen once, with 2% to 3% in the top ten. This clonotype showed up many times. From germline, CDR1 is DFQATT and CDR2 SNEGSKA (reference sequence). V was shortened by 3 bases and J by 7 bases, with 11 bases between the two germline ends. The CDR3 spans 12 residues.

The sample here was PBMCs, taken before TCRalphabeta/CD19-depleted stem cell transplant. This TCR came from a girl under 10 years old with Fanconi anemia, due to receive a stem cell transplant. V is TRBV20-1 and J is TRBJ2-3; D not certain. The CDR3 nucleotides are TGCAGTGCTAGTATCGACTCCAATACGCAGTATTTT. Residues: CSASIDSNTQYF.